This TCR beta chain came from a study of response to subunit inactivated influenza vaccine. Study-level findings and limits: Each seasonal influenza vaccination, the authors suggested, recruits few new T cells.

Between the trimmed V and J ends, which lost 6 bases and 0 bases, there was a span of 14 bases. CDR3 length equals 16 residues. Germline loops: CDR1 MDHEN, CDR2 SYDVKM. Via MiXCR, TCRdb re-called the RT-PCR reads, giving one row per CDR3 protein. The data hold under 750,000 distinct CDR3 sequences, with 12% observed a single time. To note about this clonotype: Its antigen is not known.

The chain employs TRBV28 and TRBJ2-2, with D maybe TRBD2 (6 bases). Specimen: PBMCs from blood, collected on the day of vaccination. The sequence derives from a man aged 50-59 years who received an inactivated influenza vaccine. In DNA, the CDR3 is TGTGCCAGCAGCGGGGGAGCCGCCTCGAACACCGGGGAGCTGTTTTTT. It yields the protein CASSGGAASNTGELFF. The full variable domain, with the rest looked up from reference TRBV28 and TRBJ2-2, is DVKVTQSSRYLVKRTGEKVFLECVQDMDHENMFWYRQDPGLGLRLIYFSYDVKMKEKGDIPEGYSVSREKKERFSLILESASTNQTSMYLCASSGGAASNTGELFFGEGSRLTVL.